The 26 T cell receptor beta chains presented below share a single source sample, sequenced in a study of vaccination effects on CD4 cells after COVID-19. Pools of viral peptides were used by the ViraFEST assay to expand antigen-specific CD4+ T cells ahead of sequencing. Isolation of CD4+ T cells took place after about 10 days of culture. Recipients of the vaccine had no prior SARS-CoV-2 infection and negative nucleocapsid antibodies. Antigen specificity for these receptors is unknown. Method: immunoSEQ multiplex PCR; TCRdb's copy keeps in-frame clones and lacks some. The sample records roughly 65,000 clones, roughly 76% being singletons. Sample: CD4+ T cells from PBMCs cultured with HCoV-NL63 spike peptides, taken before COVID-19 vaccination. The receptors derive from a human donor who received a COVID-19 vaccine.

The chain uses TRBV19 and TRBJ2-2; 7 positions match TRBD1. This CDR3 is 13 amino acids long. CDR1 is LNHDA and CDR2 is SQIVND in the germline V gene (reference sequence). The junction had 6 bases not matched to a gene; V was cut back by 10 bases and J by 4 bases. In nucleotides, the CDR3 is TGTGCCACCCGTTGGGACAGCACCGGGGAGCTGTTTTTT. It is translated as CATRWDSTGELFF.

The chain links TRBV6-6 to TRBJ1-4; no reliable D call. V was cut by 5 bases and J by 6 bases, with 16 bases left in between. This CDR3 contains 15 residues. The germline V gene encodes CDR1 MNHNY and CDR2 SVGAGI (reference sequence). Here the CDR3 DNA reads TGTGCCAGCAGTCCCACCCAGCCTACCGATGAAAAACTGTTTTTT. Protein: CASSPTQPTDEKLFF.

The rearrangement joins TRBV3-1 (or the pseudogene TRBV3-2) to TRBJ1-5, with TRBD1 as a possible D gene (5 bases). This CDR3 contains 16 residues. Germline CDR1 reads LGHDT; CDR2 reads YNNKEL (reference sequence). V lost 4 bases, J lost 3 bases, and 16 bases lay in between. The CDR3 protein is CASSPPRQGVNQPQHF. The CDR3 coding sequence is TGTGCCAGCAGCCCCCCGCGGCAGGGAGTCAATCAGCCCCAGCATTTT.

The CDR3 loop is CASSQVRGNTIYF. For the CDR3, the DNA is TGTGCCAGCAGCCAAGTGCGAGGAAACACCATATATTTT. The chain joins TRBV4-2 to TRBJ1-3; D is unresolved. There are 13 residues in the CDR3. Germline loops: CDR1 LGHNA, CDR2 YNFKEQ. The V end was cut by 1 base, the J end by 4 bases, with 5 bases between.

In its sample, this clone was seen once. The chain employs TRBV18 and TRBJ1-1; 12 bases align to TRBD1. The CDR3 length is 15 residues. Germline V lookup: CDR1 KGHSH, CDR2 LQKENI. V lost 4 bases, J lost 7 bases, and 7 bases stayed unmatched. The CDR3 sequence: CASSRGQGAGNEAFF. CDR3 coding DNA: TGTGCCAGCTCACGGGGACAGGGGGCGGGAAATGAAGCTTTCTTT.

V is TRBV19 and J is TRBJ1-5, with unresolved D. CDR1 is LNHDA, CDR2 SQIVND, per germline (reference sequence). The CDR3 runs 14 residues. Trimming took 3 bases from V and 6 from J, leaving 12 bases between them. CDR3 sequence (DNA): TGTGCCAGTAGTATTCCGGCGGTGGGTCAGCCCCAGCATTTT. Translation gives CASSIPAVGQPQHF.

The chain has TRBV6-5 and TRBJ1-1; D not certain. This CDR3 is 16 amino acids long. Trimming stripped 1 base from V and 4 bases from J, with 16 bases between. CDR1 MNHEY and CDR2 SVGAGI come from the germline V gene. CDR3 amino acids: CASSYWKVDRGTEAFF. The CDR3 DNA is TGTGCCAGCAGTTACTGGAAGGTCGATCGGGGCACTGAAGCTTTCTTT.

The table lists this clone with a count of one. The V and J genes are TRBV10-1 and TRBJ1-1; D is possibly TRBD1 (6 bases). Germline V lookup: CDR1 WNHNN, CDR2 SYGVQD (reference sequence). The CDR3 totals 13 residues. V lost 6 bases, J lost 3 bases, and 11 bases lay in between. CDR3 residues: CASRMDSYTEAFF. CDR3 bases: TGCGCCAGCAGGATGGACAGTTACACTGAAGCTTTCTTT.

The rearrangement uses TRBV7-9 and TRBJ2-1, with 9 bases matching TRBD2. The CDR3 loop spans 17 amino acids. The V and J ends lost 8 bases and 4 bases, in that order; junction bases with no gene match: 15. The germline gives CDR1 SEHNR, CDR2 FQNEAQ (reference sequence). The CDR3 nucleotides are TGTGCCAGCCTATCCGCCGGGGCGGGGGGGTCTTACAATGAGCAGTTCTTC. It yields the protein CASLSAGAGGSYNEQFF.

The chain has TRBV15 and TRBJ2-1; the match to TRBD1 covers 7 bases. The CDR3 length is 14 residues. CDR1 LNHNV and CDR2 YYDKDF come from the germline V gene (reference sequence). The trim removed 0 bases at V and 9 bases at J, leaving 5 bases unmatched. The CDR3 coding sequence is TGTGCCACCAGCAGAGATAGGGGGCAGGGTGAGCAGTTCTTC. Translated: CATSRDRGQGEQFF.

This clone was detected once. The gene calls are TRBV3-1 (or the pseudogene TRBV3-2) and TRBJ2-3; tentatively, D is TRBD1 (5 bases). This CDR3 spans 12 amino acids. The germline gives CDR1 LGHDT, CDR2 YNNKEL (reference sequence). The ends were cut back, 4 bases at V and 3 bases at J, with 5 bases in the middle. CDR3 residues: CASSRQTDTQYF. CDR3 DNA sequence: TGTGCCAGCAGCCGACAGACAGATACGCAGTATTTT.

This chain uses TRBV18 with TRBJ1-2, with D perhaps matching TRBD1 (5 bases). In germline, CDR1 is KGHSH, CDR2 LQKENI. The V end lost 3 bases, the J end lost 1 base, and 12 bases lay between the germline ends. The CDR3 is 15 residues long. CDR3 region: CASSPLGESNYGYTF. CDR3 in DNA: TGTGCCAGCTCACCGTTGGGGGAGAGTAACTATGGCTACACCTTC.

The chain employs TRBV5-1 and TRBJ1-3; D may be TRBD1 (5 bases). The CDR3 has 15 amino acids. Germline assignment: CDR1 SGHRS and CDR2 YFSETQ. Trimming shortened V by 4 bases and J by 0 bases, and 11 bases separated the two germline ends. CDR3 sequence reads: CASSPTGISGNTIYF. In DNA form, the CDR3 reads TGCGCCAGCAGCCCTACAGGAATCTCTGGAAACACCATATATTTT.

This clone was detected only a few times. The chain uses TRBV5-1 and TRBJ2-5; TRBD2 aligns across 10 bases. The ends lost 5 bases at V and 2 bases at J; junction bases unmatched: 9. CDR1 SGHRS and CDR2 YFSETQ come from the germline V gene. The CDR3 runs 16 residues. Here the CDR3 reads CASRTAGAGGQETQYF. The CDR3 nucleotides read TGCGCCAGCAGGACAGCGGGAGCGGGGGGGCAAGAGACCCAGTACTTC.

CDR3: CASRSTNTGELFF. In DNA, the CDR3 is TGTGCCAGTAGGTCAACGAACACCGGGGAGCTGTTTTTT. This rearrangement joins TRBV19 to TRBJ2-2; D call uncertain. Trimming took off 6 bases at V and 0 bases at J, with 5 bases between the two ends. Germline V gene data show CDR1 as LNHDA and CDR2 as SQIVND (reference sequence). The CDR3 totals 13 residues. The full variable domain, rest sourced from reference TRBV19 and TRBJ2-2, is DGGITQSPKYLFRKEGQNVTLSCEQNLNHDAMYWYRQDPGQGLRLIYYSQIVNDFQKGDIAEGYSVSREKKESFPLTVTSAQKNPTAFYLCASRSTNTGELFFGEGSRLTVL.

This clone has just a few counts. This chain joins TRBV5-1 and TRBJ2-2; D uncertain. The CDR3 is 13 residues long. Germline assignment: CDR1 SGHRS and CDR2 YFSETQ. V shed 1 base and J shed 5 bases, with 6 bases lying between them. CDR3 loop: CASSLYVTGELFF. CDR3 coding DNA: TGCGCCAGCAGCTTGTACGTGACCGGGGAGCTGTTTTTT.

This clone occurred a few times. This rearrangement joins TRBV6-2 or TRBV6-3 to TRBJ2-5, with 9 bases identical to TRBD2. V gave up 2 bases and J gave up 3 bases; unmatched junction bases: 4. Germline V gives CDR1 MNHEY, CDR2 SVGEGT. The CDR3 runs to 15 residues. The CDR3 DNA reads TGTGCCAGCAGTTACGGCGGGGGGGCCAAAGAGACCCAGTACTTC. It translates to CASSYGGGAKETQYF.

Turning to this clone: This CDR3 is also generated by other DNA sequences in the sample. CDR3 in DNA: TGTGCCAGCTCACCGGCAGATACGCAGTATTTT. This encodes CASSPADTQYF. The chain carries TRBV18 and TRBJ2-3; D gene ambiguous. The germline gives CDR1 KGHSH, CDR2 LQKENI. The CDR3 loop spans 11 amino acids. Trimming pared 3 bases from V and 4 bases from J, leaving 2 bases between.

This chain connects TRBV4-3 to TRBJ2-3, with TRBD1 matching over 9 bases. The germline V gene encodes CDR1 LGHNA and CDR2 YSLEER. Trimming took 5 bases from V and 7 from J; bases not matched to a gene: 10. This CDR3 has 15 amino acids. DNA of the CDR3: TGCGCCAGCAGCTCCCACCGGGACAGGGTTAATACGCAGTATTTT. Translating it yields CASSSHRDRVNTQYF.

CDR3 in DNA: TGTGCCAGCAGCTTAGAGGGGACGGGTGGCTACACCTTC. Protein product: CASSLEGTGGYTF. This chain connects TRBV7-8 to TRBJ1-2; maybe TRBD1 (5 bases). The CDR3 covers 13 residues. From germline, CDR1 is SGHVS and CDR2 FQNEAQ. V lost 1 base to trimming and J lost 7 bases, with 10 bases between them.

The sample holds a few counts of this clone. This chain joins TRBV4-1 and TRBJ2-5; D ambiguous. The CDR3 totals 17 residues. Between the trimmed V and J ends, which lost 3 bases and 7 bases, there was a span of 24 bases. Germline assignment: CDR1 MGHRA and CDR2 YSYEKL. CDR3 sequence reads: CASSQPWGGRHGWTQYF. The CDR3, as DNA: TGCGCCAGCAGCCAGCCTTGGGGTGGACGGCATGGATGGACCCAGTACTTC.

J is TRBJ1-5 and V is TRBV7-9; no reliable D call. CDR1 is SEHNR and CDR2 is FQNEAQ in the germline V gene (reference sequence). The CDR3 loop spans 14 amino acids. Trimming pared 0 bases from V and 0 bases from J, leaving 3 bases between. The CDR3 nucleotides are TGTGCCAGCAGCTTAGCGAATAGCAATCAGCCCCAGCATTTT. Protein product: CASSLANSNQPQHF.

The chain combines TRBV2 with TRBJ1-2; D call uncertain. This CDR3 contains 14 residues. The V gene's germline CDR1 is SNHLY and CDR2 FYNNEI. Trimming shortened V by 7 bases and J by 3 bases, and 15 bases separated the two germline ends. CDR3 DNA sequence: TGTGCCAGCACTGGGGAGGCGGGCTACTATGGCTACACCTTC. This codes for CASTGEAGYYGYTF.

J is TRBJ1-3 and V is TRBV24-1; D remains ambiguous. Per the germline V gene, CDR1 is KGHDR and CDR2 is SFDVKD. CDR3 length equals 12 residues. Trimming stripped 5 bases from V and 3 bases from J, with 4 bases between. The CDR3 loop reads CATSAGGNTIYF. The CDR3 region has the DNA TGTGCCACCAGTGCAGGTGGAAACACCATATATTTT.

This clone was seen once. This specimen includes other DNA sequences encoding the same CDR3. This sequence joins TRBV10-1 and TRBJ1-3; D not resolved. CDR1 WNHNN and CDR2 SYGVQD come from the germline V gene (reference sequence). Trimming removed 3 bases at V and 0 bases at J, with 9 bases between. The CDR3 runs 15 residues. The CDR3: CASSDGSSSGNTIYF. The CDR3 DNA is TGCGCCAGCAGTGACGGCAGCTCCTCTGGAAACACCATATATTTT.

This clone was detected once. The chain recombines TRBV4-1 with TRBJ2-1; D may be TRBD2 (5 bases). The CDR3 sequence is 17 residues long. V lost 3 bases, J lost 5 bases, and 20 bases lay in between. Per the germline V gene, CDR1 is MGHRA and CDR2 is YSYEKL. The chain's CDR3 is CASSHLTAGRGNNEQFF. Written as DNA, the CDR3 is TGCGCCAGCAGCCATCTGACTGCGGGCAGAGGGAACAATGAGCAGTTCTTC.